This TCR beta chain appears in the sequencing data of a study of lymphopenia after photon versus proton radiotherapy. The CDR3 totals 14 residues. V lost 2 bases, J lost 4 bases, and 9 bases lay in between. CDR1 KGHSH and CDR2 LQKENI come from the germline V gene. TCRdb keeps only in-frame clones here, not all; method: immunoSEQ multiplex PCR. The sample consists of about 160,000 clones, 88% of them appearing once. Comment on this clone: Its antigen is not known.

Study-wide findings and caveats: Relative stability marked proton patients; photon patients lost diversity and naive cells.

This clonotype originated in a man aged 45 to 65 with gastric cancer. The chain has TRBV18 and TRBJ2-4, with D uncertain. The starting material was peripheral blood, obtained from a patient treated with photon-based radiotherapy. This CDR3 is CASSPENVKNIQYF. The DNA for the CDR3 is TGTGCCAGCTCACCAGAAAACGTAAAAAACATTCAGTACTTC.